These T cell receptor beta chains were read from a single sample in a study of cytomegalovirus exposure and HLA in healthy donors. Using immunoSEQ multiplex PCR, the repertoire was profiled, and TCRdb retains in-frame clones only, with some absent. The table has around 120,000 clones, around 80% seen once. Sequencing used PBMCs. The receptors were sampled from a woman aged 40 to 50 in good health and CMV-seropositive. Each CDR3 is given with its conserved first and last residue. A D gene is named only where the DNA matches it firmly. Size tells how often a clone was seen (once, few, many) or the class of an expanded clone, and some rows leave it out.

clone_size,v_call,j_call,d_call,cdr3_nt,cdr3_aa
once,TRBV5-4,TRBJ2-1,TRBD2,TGTGCCAGCAGCCCCGGGGGGGCTAGCGGGAATTCGAATGAGCAGTTCTTC,CASSPGGASGNSNEQFF
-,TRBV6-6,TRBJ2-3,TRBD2,TGTGCCAGCAGATCGACTAGCGGGCACAGCACAGATACGCAGTATTTT,CASRSTSGHSTDTQYF
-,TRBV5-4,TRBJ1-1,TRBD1,TGTGCCAGCACCAACCAGGGGGCTGAAGCTTTCTTT,CASTNQGAEAFF
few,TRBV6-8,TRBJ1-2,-,TGTGCCAGTCCCCCTGACAGTCCATTTAACTATGGCTACACCTTC,CASPPDSPFNYGYTF
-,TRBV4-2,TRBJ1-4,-,TGTGCCAGCAGCCAGGACTTGGTCGGGACTAATGAAAAACTGTTTTTT,CASSQDLVGTNEKLFF
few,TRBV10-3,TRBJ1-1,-,TGTGCCATCAGTGAGAGGAGTCCCCCCGAAGCTTTCTTT,CAISERSPPEAFF
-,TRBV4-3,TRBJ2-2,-,TGCGCCAGCAGCCAAGGTAGTAGCGGAGTAACCGGGGAGCTGTTTTTT,CASSQGSSGVTGELFF
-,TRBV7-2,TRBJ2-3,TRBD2,TGTGCCAGCAGCGCCCCCCGGTTGGTAGCGGGAGAATCAGATACGCAGTATTTT,CASSAPRLVAGESDTQYF
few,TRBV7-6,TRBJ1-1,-,TGTGCCAGCAGCTTGGACCCCTCCAGGGACACTGAAGCTTTCTTT,CASSLDPSRDTEAFF
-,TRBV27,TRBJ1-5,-,TGTGCCAGCAGGCTCCTAGGAAATCAGCCCCAGCATTTT,CASRLLGNQPQHF
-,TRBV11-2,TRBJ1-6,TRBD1,TGTGCCAGCAGCTTAGGGACAGGGGGTTCACCCCTCCACTTT,CASSLGTGGSPLHF
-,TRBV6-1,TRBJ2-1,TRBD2,TGTGCCAGCAGTGAACTATCTCTAGCGGGAAGTGAGCAGTTCTTC,CASSELSLAGSEQFF
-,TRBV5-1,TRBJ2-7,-,TGCGCCAGCAGCTTGGGGGCTCAAACCCTCGAGCAGTACTTC,CASSLGAQTLEQYF
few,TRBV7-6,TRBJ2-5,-,TGTGCCAGTTCAGGGCCTACCGCCCAAGAGACCCAGTACTTC,CASSGPTAQETQYF
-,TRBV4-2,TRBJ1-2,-,TGTGCCAGCAGCCAAGTCGTGGGGGCGCAGAACTATGGCTACACCTTC,CASSQVVGAQNYGYTF
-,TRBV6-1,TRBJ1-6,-,TGTGCCAGCAGTGAGGGCAGAAATAATTCACCCCTCCACTTT,CASSEGRNNSPLHF